This is a list of T cell receptor beta chains from one sample in a study of blood T cells in healthy people across ages. TCRdb used MiXCR to reprocess the 5' RACE reads, holding one entry per CDR3 protein. The sample shows 1 million or so distinct CDR3 sequences, 40% to 50% of them seen only once. The material sequenced was blood. These receptors were collected from a woman aged 55 to 70 in good health. Both conserved end residues are part of each CDR3. A D gene is named only where the DNA matches it firmly. Expanded clones get a size class; other rows say once, few or many, or leave the size out.

cdr3_nt	cdr3_aa	d_call	j_call	v_call	clone_size
TGCAGCGTTGGGACAGTAAGCGCCTACGAGCAGTACTTC	CSVGTVSAYEQYF	-	TRBJ2-7	TRBV29-1	many
TGCGCCAGCAGCTTGCAAGTTAGCGGGCCAGGCGAGAATGAAAAACTGTTTTTT	CASSLQVSGPGENEKLFF	-	TRBJ1-4	TRBV5-1	few
TGTGCCAGCAGCGATTCTTTAGGAACTCCCTACAATGAGCAGTTCTTC	CASSDSLGTPYNEQFF	-	TRBJ2-1	TRBV5-6	few
TGTGCCAGCAGTTTCCCAGCGGGAGAGGGATACGAGCAGTACTTC	CASSFPAGEGYEQYF	TRBD2	TRBJ2-7	TRBV12-3/TRBV12-4	few
TGTGCCGGCTCACCCAGCGGGTCCCTGGGCGAGCAGTACTTC	CAGSPSGSLGEQYF	-	TRBJ2-7	TRBV18	-
TGTGCCAGCAGCTTATTGTTCTCTGGGGCCAACGTCCTGACTTTC	CASSLLFSGANVLTF	-	TRBJ2-6	TRBV7-2	few
TGTGCCACCAGCACCGGGACCGGGAGTGGAGGCTACACCTTC	CATSTGTGSGGYTF	-	TRBJ1-2	TRBV15	-
TGCAGCGTTGAAGAGTTCGATACGCAGTATTTT	CSVEEFDTQYF	-	TRBJ2-3	TRBV29-1	-
TGTGCCATCCGAGAGAGTACGCAACAGTACTTC	CAIRESTQQYF	-	TRBJ2-5	TRBV10-3	-
TGTGCCAGCAGAGCTAGCGGGAGCCCCTCCAACTACGAGCAGTACTTC	CASRASGSPSNYEQYF	TRBD2	TRBJ2-7	TRBV6-2/TRBV6-3	few
TGTGCCAGCAGCTTGGAGGGGGGCAGGGGAAGCTATGGCTACACCTTC	CASSLEGGRGSYGYTF	-	TRBJ1-2	TRBV5-6	-
TGTGCCAGCCAGGGACGGGCGCGCAATGAGCAGTTCTTC	CASQGRARNEQFF	-	TRBJ2-1	TRBV2	few
TGTGCCAGCAGCCTACGCCGACGGTACAATGAGCAGTTCTTC	CASSLRRRYNEQFF	-	TRBJ2-1	TRBV6-2/TRBV6-3	-
TGTGCCAGCAGTTTAACCAGGGCCGATGAGCAGTACTTC	CASSLTRADEQYF	-	TRBJ2-5	TRBV27	-
TGCAGCGAGCAAGGTGTGGACGGAGCTAGGGACGCGAACACTGAAGCTTTCTTT	CSEQGVDGARDANTEAFF	-	TRBJ1-1	TRBV29-1	-
TGCAGTGCTCACAGGGGTCTCGGACTAGGGGAGGCCTACGAGCAGTACTTC	CSAHRGLGLGEAYEQYF	-	TRBJ2-7	TRBV20-1	-
TGCAGCGTTAGGATGCACACAGATACGCAGTATTTT	CSVRMHTDTQYF	-	TRBJ2-3	TRBV29-1	-
TGTGCCAGCAGCTCTGAAACAGGGTTGGTCAATCAGCCCCAGCATTTT	CASSSETGLVNQPQHF	-	TRBJ1-5	TRBV7-2	-
TGTGCCAGCAGCTTAGGGGGGGCCGGTAGGTCACCCCTCCACTTT	CASSLGGAGRSPLHF	-	TRBJ1-6	TRBV7-2	-
TGCAGCGTCGCTAAGGGGGGGGACACTGAAGCTTTCTTT	CSVAKGGDTEAFF	-	TRBJ1-1	TRBV29-1	-
TGTGCCAGCAATGATCACACTGGCTACGAGCAGTACTTC	CASNDHTGYEQYF	-	TRBJ2-7	TRBV2	-
TGTGCCAACAGCAGACAGGGGTTCCAAGAGACCCAGTACTTC	CANSRQGFQETQYF	TRBD1	TRBJ2-5	TRBV11-2	-
TGTGCCAGCAGCCAAGATCTCCAGGGGTTTAGCACAGATACGCAGTATTTT	CASSQDLQGFSTDTQYF	-	TRBJ2-3	TRBV4-2	few
TGCGCCAGCAGCTGGGGACAGGACACTGAAGCTTTCTTT	CASSWGQDTEAFF	TRBD1	TRBJ1-1	TRBV5-1	-
TGTGCCAGCAGCTTAGTGGCGGGGGGGCTAGGCGAGCAGTACTTC	CASSLVAGGLGEQYF	TRBD2	TRBJ2-7	TRBV7-2	-
TGTGCCACCAGCAGAGACCCCCCAGGTGTTGATACGCAGTATTTT	CATSRDPPGVDTQYF	-	TRBJ2-3	TRBV15	few
TGTGCCTGGAGCGCCGGCCAGGGAGAGACCCAGTACTTC	CAWSAGQGETQYF	-	TRBJ2-5	TRBV30	-
TGTGCCAGCAGCATGGGACTAGCACCCAATGAGCAGTTCTTC	CASSMGLAPNEQFF	TRBD2	TRBJ2-1	TRBV7-8	-
TGTGCCAGCAGCCAAGATGTCGAGCAGTACTTC	CASSQDVEQYF	-	TRBJ2-7	TRBV14	-
TGCGCCAGCAGCTTCCAACAGGGGGCGGCCACTGAAGCTTTCTTT	CASSFQQGAATEAFF	TRBD1	TRBJ1-1	TRBV5-1	once
TGCAGTGCTAGATCCGGGACTAGCGGGTATAATGAGCAGTTCTTC	CSARSGTSGYNEQFF	TRBD2	TRBJ2-1	TRBV20-1	-
TGCAGTGCTAATCCCGATGGGACAGGGAGGAACGAGCAGTACTTC	CSANPDGTGRNEQYF	TRBD1	TRBJ2-7	TRBV20-1	-
TGTGCCAGCAGCCCCGGGACCAAAGATCAGCCCCAGCATTTT	CASSPGTKDQPQHF	-	TRBJ1-5	TRBV3-1	-
TGCAGTGCTAGCTTCGGCGGGGCTATTTACGAGCAGTACTTC	CSASFGGAIYEQYF	-	TRBJ2-7	TRBV20-1	-
TGTGCCAGCAGCCAAGGCACAGGACGTAACTATGGCTACACCTTC	CASSQGTGRNYGYTF	-	TRBJ1-2	TRBV3-1	few
TGTGCCAGTAGTATGAGTGGAGGGCTCCACGAGCAGTACTTC	CASSMSGGLHEQYF	-	TRBJ2-7	TRBV19	-
TGTGCCAGCAGCCAAAGGCGAATAGGATACATTCAGTACTTC	CASSQRRIGYIQYF	-	TRBJ2-4	TRBV12-3/TRBV12-4	-
TGCAGCGCGGACCTTGGACAGGGGGCGGACATTCAGTACTTC	CSADLGQGADIQYF	TRBD1	TRBJ2-4	TRBV29-1	-
TGTGCTAGTGGTTTGTTAGGGGGTTACGAGCAGTACTTC	CASGLLGGYEQYF	-	TRBJ2-7	TRBV12-5	-
TGTGCCAGCAGCTCTAGGAGGCCCGGGGAGCTGTTTTTT	CASSSRRPGELFF	-	TRBJ2-2	TRBV13	-
TGTGCCAGCAGAAAACAGGGGGTCGTAGGTGGGGCCAACGTCCTGACTTTC	CASRKQGVVGGANVLTF	TRBD1	TRBJ2-6	TRBV28	many
TGTGCCAGCAGCCTTACAGGGCTCGGAAATACGCAGTATTTT	CASSLTGLGNTQYF	-	TRBJ2-3	TRBV11-2	-
TGTGCCAGCAGCTTGCACAGGGGGTATGTTACGCAGTATTTT	CASSLHRGYVTQYF	TRBD1	TRBJ2-3	TRBV7-9	-
TGTGCCAGCAGTTACCTTCGAGGAGCTACAGATACGCAGTATTTT	CASSYLRGATDTQYF	-	TRBJ2-3	TRBV28	-
TGTGCCAGCAGTCGAGCTCGACTAGCGGGAGGCGGGGAGACCCAGTACTTC	CASSRARLAGGGETQYF	TRBD2	TRBJ2-5	TRBV6-5	few
TGCAGTGCTAGAGATTCGGCTAGCAGCTACAATGAGCAGTACTTC	CSARDSASSYNEQYF	-	TRBJ2-5	TRBV20-1	-
TGTGCCAGCACACAGCAGAGAAACACCATATATTTT	CASTQQRNTIYF	-	TRBJ1-3	TRBV6-1	few
TGCAGTGCTTTACCACTTACCGGACTAGCGGGAGGGATGTACGAGCAGTACTTC	CSALPLTGLAGGMYEQYF	TRBD2	TRBJ2-7	TRBV20-1	-
TGTGCCAGCAGTTTTTTAGGGGGGAACACTGAAGCTTTCTTT	CASSFLGGNTEAFF	-	TRBJ1-1	TRBV27	-
TGCGCCAGCAGCCCCACATCCCTCTATGAGCAGTTCTTC	CASSPTSLYEQFF	-	TRBJ2-1	TRBV5-1	few
TGTGCCAGCAGCCAAGTCCTCACGGGGAGCTACACCTTC	CASSQVLTGSYTF	-	TRBJ1-2	TRBV14	few
TGTGCCAGCAGCTCCGGGACTAGCGGAACTAGCACAGATACGCAGTATTTT	CASSSGTSGTSTDTQYF	TRBD2	TRBJ2-3	TRBV11-1	-
TGTGCCAGCAGTAGCCTGGGAGTCCAAGAGACCCAGTACTTC	CASSSLGVQETQYF	-	TRBJ2-5	TRBV27	many
TGTGCCAGCAGCTCGACAGGGGAGACTGAAGCTTTCTTT	CASSSTGETEAFF	TRBD1	TRBJ1-1	TRBV5-5	-